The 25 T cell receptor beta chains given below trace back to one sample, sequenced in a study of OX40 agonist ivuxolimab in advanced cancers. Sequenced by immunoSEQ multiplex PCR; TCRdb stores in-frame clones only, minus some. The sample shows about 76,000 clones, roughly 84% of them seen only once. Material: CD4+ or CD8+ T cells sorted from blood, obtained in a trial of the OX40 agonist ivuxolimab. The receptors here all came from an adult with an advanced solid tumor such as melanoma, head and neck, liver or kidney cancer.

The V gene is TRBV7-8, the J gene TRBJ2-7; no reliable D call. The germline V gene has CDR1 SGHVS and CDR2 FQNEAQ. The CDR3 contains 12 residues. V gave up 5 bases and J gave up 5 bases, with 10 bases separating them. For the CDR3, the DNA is TGTGCCAGCAGCCCCCGTGAGGACGAGCAGTACTTC. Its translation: CASSPREDEQYF.

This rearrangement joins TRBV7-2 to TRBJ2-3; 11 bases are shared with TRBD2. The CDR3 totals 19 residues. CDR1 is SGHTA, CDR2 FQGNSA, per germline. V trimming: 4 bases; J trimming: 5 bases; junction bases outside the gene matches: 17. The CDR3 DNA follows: TGTGCCAGCAGCTCCCGCGGGGGGCTAGCGGGAGGTTATGGAGATACGCAGTATTTT. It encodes CASSSRGGLAGGYGDTQYF.

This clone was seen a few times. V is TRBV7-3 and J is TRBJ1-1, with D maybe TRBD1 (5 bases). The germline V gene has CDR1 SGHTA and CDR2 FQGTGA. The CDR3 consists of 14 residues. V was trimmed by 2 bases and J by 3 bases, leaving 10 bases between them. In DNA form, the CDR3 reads TGTGCCAGCAGCTTATATGGGGACGACACTGAAGCTTTCTTT. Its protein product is CASSLYGDDTEAFF.

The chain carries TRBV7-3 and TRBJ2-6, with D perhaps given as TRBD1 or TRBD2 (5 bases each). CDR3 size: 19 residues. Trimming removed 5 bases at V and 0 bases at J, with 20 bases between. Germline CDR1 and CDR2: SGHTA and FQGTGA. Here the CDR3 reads CASSVPRGTAFSGANVLTF. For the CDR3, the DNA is TGTGCCAGCAGCGTTCCCCGAGGGACCGCTTTCTCTGGGGCCAACGTCCTGACTTTC.

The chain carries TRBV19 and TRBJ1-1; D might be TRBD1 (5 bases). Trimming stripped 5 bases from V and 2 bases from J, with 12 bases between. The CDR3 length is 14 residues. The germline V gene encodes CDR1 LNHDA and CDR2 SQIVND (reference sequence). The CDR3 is CASSFRGTNTEAFF. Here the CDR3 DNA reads TGTGCCAGTAGTTTTCGCGGGACCAACACTGAAGCTTTCTTT.

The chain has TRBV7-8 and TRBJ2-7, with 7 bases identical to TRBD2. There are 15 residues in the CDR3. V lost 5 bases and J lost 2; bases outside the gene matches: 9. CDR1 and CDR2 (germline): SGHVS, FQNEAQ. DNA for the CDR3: TGTGCCAGCAGCCCTACCCCGGGGGGAACCTACGAGCAGTACTTC. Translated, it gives CASSPTPGGTYEQYF. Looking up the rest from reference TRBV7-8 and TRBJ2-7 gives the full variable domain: GAGVSQSPRYKVAKRGQDVALRCDPISGHVSLFWYQQALGQGPEFLTYFQNEAQLDKSGLPSDRFFAERPEGSVSTLKIQRTQQEDSAVYLCASSPTPGGTYEQYFGPGTRLTVT.

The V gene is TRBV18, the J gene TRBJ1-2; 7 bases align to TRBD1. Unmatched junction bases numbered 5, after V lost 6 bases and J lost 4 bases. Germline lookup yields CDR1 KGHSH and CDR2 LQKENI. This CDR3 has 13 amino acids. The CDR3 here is CASSETGSYGYTF. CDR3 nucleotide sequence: TGTGCCAGCTCCGAGACAGGGTCCTATGGCTACACCTTC. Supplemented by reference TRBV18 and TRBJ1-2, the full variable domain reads NAGVMQNPRHLVRRRGQEARLRCSPMKGHSHVYWYRQLPEEGLKFMVYLQKENIIDESGMPKERFSAEFPKEGPSILRIQQVVRGDSAAYFCASSETGSYGYTFGSGTRLTVV.

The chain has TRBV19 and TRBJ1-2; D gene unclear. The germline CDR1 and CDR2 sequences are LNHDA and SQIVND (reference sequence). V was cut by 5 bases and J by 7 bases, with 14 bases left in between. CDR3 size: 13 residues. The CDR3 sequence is CASSSTPAGGYTF. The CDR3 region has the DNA TGTGCCAGTAGTTCGACTCCTGCGGGTGGCTACACCTTC.

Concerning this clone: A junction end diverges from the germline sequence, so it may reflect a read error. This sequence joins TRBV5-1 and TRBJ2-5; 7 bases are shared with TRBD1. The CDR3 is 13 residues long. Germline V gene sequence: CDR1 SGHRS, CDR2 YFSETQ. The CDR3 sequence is CTSSPGGRETQYF. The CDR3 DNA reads TGCACCAGCAGCCCAGGGGGACGGGAGACCCAGTACTTC.

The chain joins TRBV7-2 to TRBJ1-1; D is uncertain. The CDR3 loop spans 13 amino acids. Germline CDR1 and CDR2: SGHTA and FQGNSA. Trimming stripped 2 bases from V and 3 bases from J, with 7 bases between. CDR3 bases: TGTGCCAGCAGCTTAATCGGGCACACTGAAGCTTTCTTT. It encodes CASSLIGHTEAFF. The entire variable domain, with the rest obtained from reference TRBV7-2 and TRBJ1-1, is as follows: GAGVSQSPSNKVTEKGKDVELRCDPISGHTALYWYRQSLGQGLEFLIYFQGNSAPDKSGLPSDRFSAERTGGSVSTLTIQRTQQEDSAVYLCASSLIGHTEAFFGQGTRLTVV.

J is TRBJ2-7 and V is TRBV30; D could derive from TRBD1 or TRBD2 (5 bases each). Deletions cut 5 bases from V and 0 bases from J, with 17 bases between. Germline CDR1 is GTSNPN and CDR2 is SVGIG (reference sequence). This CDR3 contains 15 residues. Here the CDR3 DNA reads TGTGCCTGGTCTACGGGACCGCTGAGCTCCTACGAGCAGTACTTC. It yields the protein CAWSTGPLSSYEQYF.

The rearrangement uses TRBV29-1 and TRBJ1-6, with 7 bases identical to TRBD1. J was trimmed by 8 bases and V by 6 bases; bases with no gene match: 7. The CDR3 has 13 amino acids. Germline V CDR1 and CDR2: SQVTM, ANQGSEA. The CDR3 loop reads CSVGDSSYSPLHF. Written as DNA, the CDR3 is TGCAGCGTGGGGGACAGCTCCTATTCACCCCTCCACTTT.

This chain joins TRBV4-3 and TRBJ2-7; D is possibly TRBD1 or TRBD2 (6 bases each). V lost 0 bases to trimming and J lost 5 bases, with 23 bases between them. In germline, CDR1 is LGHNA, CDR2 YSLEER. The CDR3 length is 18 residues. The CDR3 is CASSQDWGADRLNHEQYF. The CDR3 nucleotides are TGCGCCAGCAGCCAAGATTGGGGGGCTGACAGACTTAACCACGAGCAGTACTTC.

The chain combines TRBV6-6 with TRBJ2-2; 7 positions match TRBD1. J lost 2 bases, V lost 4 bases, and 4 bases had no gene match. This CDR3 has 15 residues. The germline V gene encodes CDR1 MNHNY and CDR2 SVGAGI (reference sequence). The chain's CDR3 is CASSFQGVNTGELFF. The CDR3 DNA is TGTGCCAGCAGTTTCCAGGGGGTAAACACCGGGGAGCTGTTTTTT.

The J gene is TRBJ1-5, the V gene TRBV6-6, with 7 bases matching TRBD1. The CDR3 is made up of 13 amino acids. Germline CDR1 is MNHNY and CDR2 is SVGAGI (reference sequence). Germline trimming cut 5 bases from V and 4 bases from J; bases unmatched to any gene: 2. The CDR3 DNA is TGTGCCAGCAGTCTGACAGGGAATCAGCCCCAGCATTTT. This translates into CASSLTGNQPQHF.

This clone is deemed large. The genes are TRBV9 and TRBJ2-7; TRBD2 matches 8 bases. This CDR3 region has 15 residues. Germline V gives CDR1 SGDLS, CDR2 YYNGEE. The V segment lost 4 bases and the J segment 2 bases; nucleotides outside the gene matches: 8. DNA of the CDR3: TGTGCCAGCAGCCCTCTAGCGGGTCCGACCTACGAGCAGTACTTC. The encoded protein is CASSPLAGPTYEQYF.

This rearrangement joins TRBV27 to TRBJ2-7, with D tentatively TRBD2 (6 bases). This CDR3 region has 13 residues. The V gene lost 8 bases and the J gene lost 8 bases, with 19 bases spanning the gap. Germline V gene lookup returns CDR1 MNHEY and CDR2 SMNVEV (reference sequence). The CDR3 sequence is CASGASARLQQYF. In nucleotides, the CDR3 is TGTGCCAGCGGCGCTAGCGCCCGACTGCAGCAGTACTTC.

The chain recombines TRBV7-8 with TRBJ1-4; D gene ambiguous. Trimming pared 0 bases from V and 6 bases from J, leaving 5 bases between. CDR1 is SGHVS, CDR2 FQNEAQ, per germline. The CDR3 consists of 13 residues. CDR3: CASSLARDEKLFF. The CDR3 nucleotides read TGTGCCAGCAGCTTAGCTCGGGATGAAAAACTGTTTTTT.

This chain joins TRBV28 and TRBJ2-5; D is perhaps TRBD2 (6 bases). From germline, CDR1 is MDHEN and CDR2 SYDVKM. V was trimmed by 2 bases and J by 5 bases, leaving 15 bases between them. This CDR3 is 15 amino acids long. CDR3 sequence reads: CASSLHGTGSETQYF. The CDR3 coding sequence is TGTGCCAGCAGTTTACACGGGACTGGGAGTGAGACCCAGTACTTC.

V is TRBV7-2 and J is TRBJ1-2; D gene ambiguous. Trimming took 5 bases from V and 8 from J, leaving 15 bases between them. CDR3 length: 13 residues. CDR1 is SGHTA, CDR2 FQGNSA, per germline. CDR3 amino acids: CASSPFDAWGYTF. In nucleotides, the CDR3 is TGTGCCAGCAGCCCCTTTGATGCTTGGGGCTACACCTTC.

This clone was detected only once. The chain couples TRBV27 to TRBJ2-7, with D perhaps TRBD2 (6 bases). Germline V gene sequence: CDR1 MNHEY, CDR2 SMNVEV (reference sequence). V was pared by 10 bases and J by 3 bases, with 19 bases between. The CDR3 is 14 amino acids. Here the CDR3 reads CATAQGGTVYEQYF. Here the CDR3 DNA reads TGTGCCACCGCTCAGGGAGGTACGGTCTACGAGCAGTACTTC.

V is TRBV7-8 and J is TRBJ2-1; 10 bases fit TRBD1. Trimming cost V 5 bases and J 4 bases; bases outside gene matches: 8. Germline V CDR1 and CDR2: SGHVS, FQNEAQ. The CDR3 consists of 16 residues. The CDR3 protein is CASSPRTGGLYNEQFF. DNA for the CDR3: TGTGCCAGCAGCCCTCGGACAGGGGGTTTGTACAATGAGCAGTTCTTC.

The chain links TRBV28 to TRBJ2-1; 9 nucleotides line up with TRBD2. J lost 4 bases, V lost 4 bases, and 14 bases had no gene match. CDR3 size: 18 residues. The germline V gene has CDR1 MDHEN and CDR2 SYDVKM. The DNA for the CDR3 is TGTGCCAGCAGTTCCCTTTACGGGGCGGGAGGGAATTACAATGAGCAGTTCTTC. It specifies CASSSLYGAGGNYNEQFF.

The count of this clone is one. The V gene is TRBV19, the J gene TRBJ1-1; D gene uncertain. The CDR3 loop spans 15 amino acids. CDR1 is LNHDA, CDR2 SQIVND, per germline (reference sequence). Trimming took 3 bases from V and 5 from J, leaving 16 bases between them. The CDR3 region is CASSIGREVRTEAFF. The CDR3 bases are TGTGCCAGTAGTATCGGAAGGGAGGTCCGAACTGAAGCTTTCTTT.

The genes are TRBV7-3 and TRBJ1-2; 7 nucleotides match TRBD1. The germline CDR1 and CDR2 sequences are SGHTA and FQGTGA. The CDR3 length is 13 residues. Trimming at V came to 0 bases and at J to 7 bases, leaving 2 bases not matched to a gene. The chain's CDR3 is CASSLTGGSGYTF. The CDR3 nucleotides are TGTGCCAGCAGCTTAACAGGGGGCTCTGGCTACACCTTC.